The 18 T cell receptor beta chains listed next were all sequenced from one sample in a study of response to subunit inactivated influenza vaccine. MiXCR, applied by TCRdb to the RT-PCR reads, yields one record per CDR3 protein. The sample holds some 500,000 distinct CDR3 sequences, over 10% seen once. This specimen consisted of PBMCs from blood, obtained roughly 48 days after vaccination. These receptor sequences come from a man aged 50 to 60 who received an inactivated influenza vaccine.

This clonotype was observed a few times. The chain employs TRBV7-8 and TRBJ2-5; 9 nucleotides align to TRBD1. V was clipped by 5 bases and J by 4 bases; unmatched bases: 8. The CDR3 sequence is 15 residues long. The germline CDR1 and CDR2 sequences are SGHVS and FQNEAQ. Here the CDR3 reads CASSLTKDRGETQYF. DNA of the CDR3: TGTGCCAGCAGCCTGACGAAGGACAGGGGAGAGACCCAGTACTTC.

This chain connects TRBV19 to TRBJ2-2, with 8 bases matching TRBD2. The J segment lost 6 bases and the V segment lost 4 bases, leaving 13 bases of the junction unmatched. This CDR3 has 17 residues. From germline, CDR1 is LNHDA and CDR2 SQIVND (reference sequence). The CDR3 loop is CASSKFFAGGLSGELFF. CDR3 nucleotide sequence: TGTGCCAGTAGTAAGTTTTTTGCGGGAGGACTCTCCGGGGAGCTGTTTTTT.

The CDR3 nucleotides read TGTGCCAGCAGCCTAACACGCGGAGCTTCACCCCTCCACTTT. Amino acids: CASSLTRGASPLHF. The chain has TRBV11-2 and TRBJ1-6; D remains unclear. The V end was cut by 5 bases, the J end by 9 bases, with 14 bases between. From germline, CDR1 is SGHAT and CDR2 FQNNGV. This CDR3 comprises 14 residues.

The V call is TRBV5-5, the J call TRBJ1-5; D is undetermined. The germline V and J ends were trimmed by 2 bases and 5 bases, with 8 bases remaining between them. Per germline, CDR1 SGHKS and CDR2 YYEKEE (reference sequence). The CDR3 consists of 13 residues. The DNA for the CDR3 is TGTGCCAGCAGCTTTGGAAGGGATCAGCCCCAGCATTTT. This sequence encodes CASSFGRDQPQHF. The full variable domain, its missing parts supplied by reference TRBV5-5 and TRBJ1-5, is DAGVTQSPTHLIKTRGQQVTLRCSPISGHKSVSWYQQVLGQGPQFIFQYYEKEERGRGNFPDRFSARQFPNYSSELNVNALLLGDSALYLCASSFGRDQPQHFGDGTRLSIL.

This clonotype was counted once. The CDR3 nucleotides read TGTGCCAGCAGCTTGGGACTAGCGGGAGAGGACGAGCAGTACTTC. Its protein is CASSLGLAGEDEQYF. The V and J genes are TRBV7-9 and TRBJ2-7; 14 bases line up with TRBD2. The V segment lost 3 bases and the J segment 5 bases; nucleotides outside the gene matches: 3. CDR1 and CDR2 (germline): SEHNR, FQNEAQ (reference sequence). This CDR3 contains 15 residues.

Concerning this clonotype: A junction boundary mismatches the germline segment, possibly from a read error. The rearrangement uses TRBV29-1 and TRBJ2-7; D may be TRBD2 (6 bases). Germline V gene sequence: CDR1 SQVTM, CDR2 ANQGSEA. The CDR3 contains 12 residues. CDR3 sequence reads: CSVGRGGYEHYF. CDR3 nucleotides: TGCAGCGTTGGTAGGGGAGGTTACGAGCATTACTTC.

This clonotype was seen at least ten times. V and J are TRBV28 and TRBJ2-1, with D hard to call. Germline lookup yields CDR1 MDHEN and CDR2 SYDVKM. Trimming took 6 bases from V and 0 from J, leaving 12 bases between them. There are 15 residues in the CDR3. This chain's CDR3 is CASSRLDFSYNEQFF. CDR3 nucleotide sequence: TGTGCCAGCAGCCGGCTAGACTTCTCCTACAATGAGCAGTTCTTC.

The chain employs TRBV7-2 and TRBJ2-5, with D hard to call. V was cut by 1 base and J by 9 bases, with 9 bases left in between. The CDR3 consists of 12 residues. Germline CDR1 reads SGHTA; CDR2 reads FQGNSA. The CDR3 sequence is CASSLETGAQYF. The CDR3 coding sequence is TGTGCCAGCAGCTTAGAAACTGGGGCCCAGTACTTC.

V and J are TRBV5-1 and TRBJ1-4; D is undetermined. The CDR3 sequence is 15 residues long. CDR1 and CDR2 (germline): SGHRS, YFSETQ. V was clipped by 4 bases and J by 7 bases, with 17 bases between them. CDR3 amino acids: CASSTRTDPAEKLFF. The CDR3, as DNA: TGCGCCAGCAGCACCCGGACGGATCCCGCTGAAAAACTGTTTTTT.

Here the CDR3 DNA reads TGCGCCAGCACTGGAGGGGGAAGGACGGGGGAGCTGTTTTTT. Its protein product is CASTGGGRTGELFF. The chain joins TRBV5-1 to TRBJ2-2; either TRBD1 or TRBD2 may fit D (6 bases each). This CDR3 comprises 14 residues. V shed 6 bases and J shed 8 bases, with 17 bases lying between them. Germline V CDR1 and CDR2: SGHRS, YFSETQ.

This clonotype was seen ten or more times. The J gene is TRBJ2-5, the V gene TRBV7-2; possible D gene TRBD1, 5 bases. Per the germline V gene, CDR1 is SGHTA and CDR2 is FQGNSA. V was pared by 5 bases and J by 1 base, with 5 bases between. The CDR3 length is 12 residues. CDR3 sequence: CASSRGQETQYF. The CDR3 DNA reads TGTGCCAGCAGCAGGGGCCAAGAGACCCAGTACTTC.

V is TRBV9 and J is TRBJ1-6; 8 positions agree with TRBD1. J lost 9 bases, V lost 3 bases, and 8 bases had no gene match. Germline V gives CDR1 SGDLS, CDR2 YYNGEE. CDR3 length: 15 amino acids. CDR3 DNA: TGTGCCAGCAGCGGGCGCCAGGGGGCTTCTTCACCCCTCCACTTT. Translating it yields CASSGRQGASSPLHF.

This clonotype occurred a few times. The chain recombines TRBV9 with TRBJ2-7; 7 nucleotides agree with TRBD2. Germline V gene lookup returns CDR1 SGDLS and CDR2 YYNGEE. There are 14 residues in the CDR3. The junction had 10 bases not matched to a gene; V was cut back by 4 bases and J by 6 bases. The CDR3 sequence: CASSYQAGRSEQYF. In DNA, the CDR3 is TGTGCCAGCAGCTACCAAGCGGGGCGGTCCGAGCAGTACTTC. The full variable domain, rest sourced from reference TRBV9 and TRBJ2-7, is DSGVTQTPKHLITATGQRVTLRCSPRSGDLSVYWYQQSLDQGLQFLIQYYNGEERAKGNILERFSAQQFPDLHSELNLSSLELGDSALYFCASSYQAGRSEQYFGPGTRLTVT.

As concerns this clonotype: With a much larger clone just one base away, this may be a read error. This chain uses TRBV10-3 with TRBJ2-3; TRBD1 agrees at 7 bases. The J call is uncertain, as TRBJ1-5 better fits the DNA end. From germline, CDR1 is ENHRY and CDR2 SYGVKD. The CDR3 runs 15 residues. The CDR3 DNA sequence: TGTGCCATCAGTGTCCGGGGAGGTGGGACAGATACGCAGCATTTT. This translates into CAISVRGGGTDTQHF.

This clonotype came up many times. The rearrangement links TRBV7-9 to TRBJ2-1, with 9 bases lining up with TRBD2. This CDR3 has 14 amino acids. V trimming: 11 bases; J trimming: 3 bases; junction bases outside the gene matches: 8. CDR1 is SEHNR, CDR2 FQNEAQ, per germline (reference sequence). The CDR3 nucleotides are TGTGCCTTTGGGCGGGGGGGCCTCTACAATGAGCAGTTCTTC. As protein: CAFGRGGLYNEQFF.

The V call is TRBV7-6, the J call TRBJ2-1; D might be TRBD1 or TRBD2, each matching 5 bases. CDR3 length equals 15 residues. Germline values: CDR1 SGHVS, CDR2 FNYEAQ. The V and J ends lost 1 base and 8 bases respectively, with 15 bases between them. The CDR3 loop is CASSLVRGVGDEQFF. Here the CDR3 DNA reads TGTGCCAGCAGCTTAGTTAGAGGGGTGGGCGATGAGCAGTTCTTC.

The sample holds many counts of this clonotype. This sequence joins TRBV7-8 and TRBJ2-1; TRBD2 matches 11 bases. The CDR3 contains 16 residues. J was trimmed by 5 bases and V by 2 bases; bases with no gene match: 5. Germline loops: CDR1 SGHVS, CDR2 FQNEAQ. DNA for the CDR3: TGTGCCAGCAGCTTAAGTGCTAGCGGGGGGCACAATGAGCAGTTCTTC. Encoded protein: CASSLSASGGHNEQFF.

The rearrangement links TRBV7-9 to TRBJ1-6; D remains ambiguous. The germline V gene encodes CDR1 SEHNR and CDR2 FQNEAQ (reference sequence). V was clipped by 7 bases and J by 9 bases, with 19 bases between them. This CDR3 contains 15 residues. The CDR3 nucleotides are TGTGCCAGCACCGTCGCGGGTAGTGGGAGTTCACCCCTCCACTTT. As protein: CASTVAGSGSSPLHF. Looking up the rest from reference TRBV7-9 and TRBJ1-6 gives the full variable domain: DTGVSQNPRHKITKRGQNVTFRCDPISEHNRLYWYRQTLGQGPEFLTYFQNEAQLEKSRLLSDRFSAERPKGSFSTLEIQRTEQGDSAMYLCASTVAGSGSSPLHFGNGTRLTVT.